This T cell receptor beta chain was sequenced in a study of blood T cell repertoires in COVID-19. As for the study in general: Samples taken during acute and convalescent COVID-19 were collected in the United States, Italy and Spain. PBMCs, B-cell-depleted T cells, or T cells were the source of the cDNA or gDNA that made up the material.

TCRdb's copy holds only in-frame clones and misses some; the assay was immunoSEQ multiplex PCR. Among 260,000 or so clones listed, around 89% were seen once. CDR1 and CDR2 (germline): SGHRS, YFSETQ. Trimming left V 2 bases short and J 7 bases short, with 12 bases between. The length of the CDR3 is 14 residues. The origin of this receptor is a middle-aged woman with acute COVID-19. The chain recombines TRBV5-1 with TRBJ2-2; perhaps TRBD1 as D (5 bases). Sequenced sample: PBMCs or T cells enriched from blood (not recorded which). The CDR3 reads CASSLRQRNGELFF. DNA for the CDR3: TGCGCCAGCAGCTTACGACAGAGGAACGGGGAGCTGTTTTTT.